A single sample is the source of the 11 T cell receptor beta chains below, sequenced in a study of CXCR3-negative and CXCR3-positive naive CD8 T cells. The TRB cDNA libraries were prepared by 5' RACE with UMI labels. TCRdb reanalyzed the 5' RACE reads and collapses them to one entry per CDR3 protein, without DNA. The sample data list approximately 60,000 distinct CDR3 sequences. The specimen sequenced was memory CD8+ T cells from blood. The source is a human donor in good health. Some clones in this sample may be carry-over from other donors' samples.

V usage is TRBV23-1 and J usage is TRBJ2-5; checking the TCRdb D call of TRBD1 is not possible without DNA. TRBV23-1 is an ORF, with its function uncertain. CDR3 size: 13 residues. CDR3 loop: CASSRAQQETQYF.

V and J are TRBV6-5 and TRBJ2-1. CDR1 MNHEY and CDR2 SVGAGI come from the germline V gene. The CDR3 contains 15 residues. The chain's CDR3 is CASSPYGAEKDEQFF.

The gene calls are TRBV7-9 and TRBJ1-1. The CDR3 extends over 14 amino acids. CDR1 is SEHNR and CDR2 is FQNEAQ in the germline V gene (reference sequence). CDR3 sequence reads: CASSSGLGNTVAFF.

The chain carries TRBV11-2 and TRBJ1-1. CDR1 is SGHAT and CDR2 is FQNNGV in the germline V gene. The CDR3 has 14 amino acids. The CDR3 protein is CASRLGTSNTEAFF. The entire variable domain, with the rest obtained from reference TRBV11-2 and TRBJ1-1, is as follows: EAGVAQSPRYKIIEKRQSVAFWCNPISGHATLYWYQQILGQGPKLLIQFQNNGVVDDSQLPKDRFSAERLKGVDSTLKIQPAKLEDSAVYLCASRLGTSNTEAFFGQGTRLTVV.

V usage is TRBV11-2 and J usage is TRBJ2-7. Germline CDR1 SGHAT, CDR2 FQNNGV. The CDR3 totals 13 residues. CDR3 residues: CASSLGLAYEQYF.

The CDR3 region is CASSPLTGGGTEAFF. V gene TRBV7-3 combines with J gene TRBJ1-1. CDR3 length: 15 amino acids. CDR1 is SGHTA, CDR2 FQGTGA, per germline.

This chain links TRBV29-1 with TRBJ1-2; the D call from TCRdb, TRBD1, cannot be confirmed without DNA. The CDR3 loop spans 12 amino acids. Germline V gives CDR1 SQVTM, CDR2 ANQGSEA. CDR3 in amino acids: CSVEGGELGYTF.

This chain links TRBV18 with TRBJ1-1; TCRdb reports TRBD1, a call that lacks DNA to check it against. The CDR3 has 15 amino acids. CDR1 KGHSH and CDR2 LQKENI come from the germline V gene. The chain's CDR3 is CASSPTGGLDSEAFF. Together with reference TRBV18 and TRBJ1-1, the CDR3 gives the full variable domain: NAGVMQNPRHLVRRRGQEARLRCSPMKGHSHVYWYRQLPEEGLKFMVYLQKENIIDESGMPKERFSAEFPKEGPSILRIQQVVRGDSAAYFCASSPTGGLDSEAFFGQGTRLTVV.

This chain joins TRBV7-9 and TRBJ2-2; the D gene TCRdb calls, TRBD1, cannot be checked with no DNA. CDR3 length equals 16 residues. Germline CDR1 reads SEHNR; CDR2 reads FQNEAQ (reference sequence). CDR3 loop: CASSLALGAGSGELFF.

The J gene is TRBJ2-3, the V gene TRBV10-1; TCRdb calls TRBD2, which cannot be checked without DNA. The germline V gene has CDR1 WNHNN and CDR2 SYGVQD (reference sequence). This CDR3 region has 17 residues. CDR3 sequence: CASSGSRTGDDTDTQYF.

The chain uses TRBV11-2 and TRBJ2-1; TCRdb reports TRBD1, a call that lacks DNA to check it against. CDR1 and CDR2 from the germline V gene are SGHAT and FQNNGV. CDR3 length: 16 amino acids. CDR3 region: CASSPITWDSTPTQFF.